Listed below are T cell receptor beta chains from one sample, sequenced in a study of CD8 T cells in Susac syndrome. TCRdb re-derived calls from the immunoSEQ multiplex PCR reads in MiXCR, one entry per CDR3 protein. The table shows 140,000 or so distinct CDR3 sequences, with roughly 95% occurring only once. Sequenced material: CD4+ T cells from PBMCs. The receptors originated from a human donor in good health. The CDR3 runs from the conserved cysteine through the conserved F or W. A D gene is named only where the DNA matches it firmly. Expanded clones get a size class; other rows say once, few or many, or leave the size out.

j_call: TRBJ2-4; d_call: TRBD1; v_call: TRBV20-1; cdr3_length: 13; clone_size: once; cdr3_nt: TGCAGTGCTGGGGACAGGGGGAAAAACATTCAGTACTTC; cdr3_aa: CSAGDRGKNIQYF
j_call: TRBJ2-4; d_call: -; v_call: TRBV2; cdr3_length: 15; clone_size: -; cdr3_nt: TGTGCCAGCAGTGGGACTCTCCTAGCCAAAAACATTCAGTACTTC; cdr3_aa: CASSGTLLAKNIQYF
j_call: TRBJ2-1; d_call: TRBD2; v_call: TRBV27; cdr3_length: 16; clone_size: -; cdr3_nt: TGTGCCAGCAGTTTTTCGGCGGGAGGTATTGGGAATGAGCAGTTCTTC; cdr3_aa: CASSFSAGGIGNEQFF
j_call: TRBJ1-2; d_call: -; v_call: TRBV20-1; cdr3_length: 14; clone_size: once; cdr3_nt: TGCAGTGCTACAAGGACCCAGCTTAACTATGGCTACACCTTC; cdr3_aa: CSATRTQLNYGYTF
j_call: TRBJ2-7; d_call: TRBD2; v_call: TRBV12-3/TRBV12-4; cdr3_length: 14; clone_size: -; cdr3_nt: TGTGCCAGCAGGCTGACTAGCGGGACCTACGAGCAGTACTTC; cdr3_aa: CASRLTSGTYEQYF
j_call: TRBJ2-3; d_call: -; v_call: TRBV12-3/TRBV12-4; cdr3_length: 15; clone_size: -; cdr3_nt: TGTGCCAGCAGTTTAGGGCAAGCATATATGGATACGCAGTATTTT; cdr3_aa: CASSLGQAYMDTQYF
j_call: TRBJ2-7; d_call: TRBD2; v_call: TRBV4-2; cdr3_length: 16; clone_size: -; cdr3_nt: TGTGCCAGCAGCCAATCCTCTAGCGGGAGTTTATACGAGCAGTACTTC; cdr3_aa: CASSQSSSGSLYEQYF
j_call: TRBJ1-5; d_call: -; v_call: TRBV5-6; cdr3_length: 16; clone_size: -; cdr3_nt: TGTGCCAGCAGCATAACCGTGACAGGCAATGATCAGCCCCAGCATTTT; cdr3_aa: CASSITVTGNDQPQHF
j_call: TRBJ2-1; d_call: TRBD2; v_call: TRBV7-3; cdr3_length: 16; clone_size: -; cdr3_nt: TGTGCCAGCAGCTTCCCAATGAGACTAGCTCGAGGTGAGCAGTTCTTC; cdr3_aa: CASSFPMRLARGEQFF
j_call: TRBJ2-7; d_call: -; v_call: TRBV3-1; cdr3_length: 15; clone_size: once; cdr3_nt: TGTGCCAGCAGCCAAGCGGGGGGCTCGACGTACGAGCAGTACTTC; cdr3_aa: CASSQAGGSTYEQYF
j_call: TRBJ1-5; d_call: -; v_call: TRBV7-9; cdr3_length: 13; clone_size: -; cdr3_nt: TGTGCCAGCAGCTTGGGTGTGGCTCAGCCCCAGCATTTT; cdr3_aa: CASSLGVAQPQHF
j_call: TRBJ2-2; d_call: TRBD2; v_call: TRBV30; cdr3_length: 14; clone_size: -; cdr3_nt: TGTGCCTGGAGACTAGCGGGAGTGTCCGGGGAGCTGTTTTTT; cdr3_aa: CAWRLAGVSGELFF
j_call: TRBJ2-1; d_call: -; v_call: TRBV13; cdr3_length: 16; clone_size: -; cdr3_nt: TGTGCCAGCAGCGCCCGGGTGAGGCAGGAGTTTTATGAGCAGTTCTTC; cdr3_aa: CASSARVRQEFYEQFF
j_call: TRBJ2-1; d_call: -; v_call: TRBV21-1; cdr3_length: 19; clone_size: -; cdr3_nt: TGTGCCAGCAGCAAAGAGGGGGTAGCTAGCGGGAGGGGGAATAATGAGCAGTTCTTC; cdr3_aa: CASSKEGVASGRGNNEQFF
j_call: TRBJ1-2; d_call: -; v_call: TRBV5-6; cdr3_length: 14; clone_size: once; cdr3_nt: TGTGCCAGCAGCTTGTCGGGGGCCCTATATGGCTACACCTTC; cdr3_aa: CASSLSGALYGYTF
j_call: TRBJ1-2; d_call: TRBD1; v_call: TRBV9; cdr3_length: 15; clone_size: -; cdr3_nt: TGTGCCAGCAGCGTAGACGCAGGGGGCGCGGAAGGCTACACCTTC; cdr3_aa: CASSVDAGGAEGYTF
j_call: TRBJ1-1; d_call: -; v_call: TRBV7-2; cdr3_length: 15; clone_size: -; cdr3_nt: TGTGCCAGCAGCTTAGCAGGACCTATGAACACTGAAGCTTTCTTT; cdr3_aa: CASSLAGPMNTEAFF
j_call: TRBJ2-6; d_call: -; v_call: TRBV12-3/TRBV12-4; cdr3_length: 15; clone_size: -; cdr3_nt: TGTGCCAGCAGTCCCCGGGGCTCTGGGGCCAACGTCCTGACTTTC; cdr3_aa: CASSPRGSGANVLTF
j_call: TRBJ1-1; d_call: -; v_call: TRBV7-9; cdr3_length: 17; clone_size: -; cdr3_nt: TGTGCCAGCAGATTCACCCGCAGATCGGGATTGAACACTGAAGCTTTCTTT; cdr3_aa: CASRFTRRSGLNTEAFF
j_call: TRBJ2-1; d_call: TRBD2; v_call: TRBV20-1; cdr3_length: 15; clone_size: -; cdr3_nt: TGCAGTGCTAAGATCCCGGGACTAGCGGGAGATGAGCAGTTCTTC; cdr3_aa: CSAKIPGLAGDEQFF
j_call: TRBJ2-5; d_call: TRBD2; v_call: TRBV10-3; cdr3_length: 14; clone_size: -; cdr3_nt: TGTGCCATCAGTGTAGCGGGAGAAGGGGGGACCCAGTACTTC; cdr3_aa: CAISVAGEGGTQYF
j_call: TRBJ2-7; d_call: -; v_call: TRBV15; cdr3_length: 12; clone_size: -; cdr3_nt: TGTGCCACCAGCAGACAGGGTTTCGAGCAGTACTTC; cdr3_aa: CATSRQGFEQYF
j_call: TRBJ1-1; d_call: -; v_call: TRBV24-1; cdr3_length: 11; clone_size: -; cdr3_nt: TGTGCCACCAGTGCCGCCGGTGAAGCTTTCTTT; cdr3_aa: CATSAAGEAFF
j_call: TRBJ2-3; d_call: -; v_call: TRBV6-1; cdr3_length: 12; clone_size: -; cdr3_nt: TGTGCCAGCAGTGAAGAAGGAGATACGCAGTATTTT; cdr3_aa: CASSEEGDTQYF
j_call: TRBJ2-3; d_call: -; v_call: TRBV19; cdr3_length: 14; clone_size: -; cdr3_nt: TGTGCCAGTTCGGGACACCTACGCACAGATACGCAGTATTTT; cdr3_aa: CASSGHLRTDTQYF
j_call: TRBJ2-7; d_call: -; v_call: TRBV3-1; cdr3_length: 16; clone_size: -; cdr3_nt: TGTGCCAGCAGCCAACCTGCGAGGCAGTCGGGCTACGAGCAGTACTTC; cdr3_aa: CASSQPARQSGYEQYF
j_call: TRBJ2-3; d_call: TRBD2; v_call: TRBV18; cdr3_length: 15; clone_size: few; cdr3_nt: TGTGCCAGCTCTCCGACTAGCGGCAGCACAGATACGCAGTATTTT; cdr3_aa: CASSPTSGSTDTQYF
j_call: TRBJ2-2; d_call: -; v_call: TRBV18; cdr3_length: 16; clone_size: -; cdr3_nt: TGTGCCAGCTCACCGCAGGGACAACCGAGTATCGGGGAGCTGTTTTTT; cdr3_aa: CASSPQGQPSIGELFF
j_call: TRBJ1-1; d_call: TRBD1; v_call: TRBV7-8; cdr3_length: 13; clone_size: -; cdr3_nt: TGTGCCAGCAGCTTGACAGGGGGCACTGAAGCTTTCTTT; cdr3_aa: CASSLTGGTEAFF
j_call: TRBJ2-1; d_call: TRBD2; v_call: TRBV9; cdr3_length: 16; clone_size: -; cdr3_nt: TGTGCCAGCAGCGCTAATCCTAGCGGGAATTACAATGAGCAGTTCTTC; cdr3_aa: CASSANPSGNYNEQFF
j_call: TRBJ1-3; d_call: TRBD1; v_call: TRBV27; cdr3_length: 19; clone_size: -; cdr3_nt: TGTGCCAGCAGTTTATCGACCCCCCGGGACAGGGGAGCTGGAAACACCATATATTTT; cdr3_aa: CASSLSTPRDRGAGNTIYF
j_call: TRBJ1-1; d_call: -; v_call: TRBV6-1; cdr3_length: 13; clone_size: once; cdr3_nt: TGTGCCAGCTTGGGGGGTATGAACACTGAAGCTTTCTTT; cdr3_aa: CASLGGMNTEAFF
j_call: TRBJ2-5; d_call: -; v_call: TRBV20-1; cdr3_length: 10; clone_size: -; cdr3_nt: TGCAGTGCTGGCCAGGAGACCCAGTACTTC; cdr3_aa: CSAGQETQYF
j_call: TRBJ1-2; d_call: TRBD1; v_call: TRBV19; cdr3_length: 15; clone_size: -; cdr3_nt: TGTGCCAGCCAATCGACAGGGACGGGGGCCTATGGCTACACCTTC; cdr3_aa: CASQSTGTGAYGYTF
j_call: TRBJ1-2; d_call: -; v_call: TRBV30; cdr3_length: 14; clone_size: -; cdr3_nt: TGTGCCTGGAGTGTACTGAGGCAGGGCGGGGGCTACACCTTC; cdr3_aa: CAWSVLRQGGGYTF
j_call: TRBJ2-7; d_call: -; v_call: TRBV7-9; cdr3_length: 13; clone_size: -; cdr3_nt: TGTGCCAGCAGCTTAGGGGAGTACTACGAGCAGTACTTC; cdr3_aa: CASSLGEYYEQYF
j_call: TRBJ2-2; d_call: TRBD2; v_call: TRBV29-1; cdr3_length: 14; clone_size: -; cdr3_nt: TGCAGCGAAAAGCGGGAGCAGGGCACCGGGGAGCTGTTTTTT; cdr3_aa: CSEKREQGTGELFF
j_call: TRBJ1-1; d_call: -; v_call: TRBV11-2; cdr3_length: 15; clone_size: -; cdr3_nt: TGTGCCAGCAGCAAGATGTTGGAGGGTTCGAGTGAAGCTTTCTTT; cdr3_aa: CASSKMLEGSSEAFF
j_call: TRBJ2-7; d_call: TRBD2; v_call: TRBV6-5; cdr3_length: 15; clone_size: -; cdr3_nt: TGTGCCAGCAGCGTTCCGGGGGGGTTCGCCTACGAGCAGTACTTC; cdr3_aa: CASSVPGGFAYEQYF
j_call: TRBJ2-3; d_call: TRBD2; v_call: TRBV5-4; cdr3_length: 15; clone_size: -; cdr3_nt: TGTGCCAGTACCTCGGGGGGGGACGCCACAGATACGCAGTATTTT; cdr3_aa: CASTSGGDATDTQYF
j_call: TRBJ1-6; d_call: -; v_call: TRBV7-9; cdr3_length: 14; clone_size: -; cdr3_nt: TGTGCCAGCAGCTTAGAACAGTATGGATCACCCCTCCACTTT; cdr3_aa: CASSLEQYGSPLHF
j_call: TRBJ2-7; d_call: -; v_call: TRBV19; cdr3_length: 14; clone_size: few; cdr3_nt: TGTGCCAGTAGCCCACGGAACCCGGGTGACGAGCAGTACTTC; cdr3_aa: CASSPRNPGDEQYF
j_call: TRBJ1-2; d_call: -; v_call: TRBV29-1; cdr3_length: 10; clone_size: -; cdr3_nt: TGCAGCGTTGATGCGGCAGGGCACACCTTC; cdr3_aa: CSVDAAGHTF
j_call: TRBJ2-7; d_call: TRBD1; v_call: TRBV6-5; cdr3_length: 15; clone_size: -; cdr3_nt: TGTGCCAGCAGCCGACCCGGGACAGCCTCCAACGAGCAGTACTTC; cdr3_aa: CASSRPGTASNEQYF
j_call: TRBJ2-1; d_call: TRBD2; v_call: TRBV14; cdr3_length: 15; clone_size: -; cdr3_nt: TGTGCCAGCAGCCATGGCGGGAGGGCCGGGAATGAGCAGTTCTTC; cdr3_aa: CASSHGGRAGNEQFF
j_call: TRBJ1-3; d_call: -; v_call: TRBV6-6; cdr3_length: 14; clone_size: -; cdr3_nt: TGTGCCAGCAGCCAGTCGAACTCTGGAAACACCATATATTTT; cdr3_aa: CASSQSNSGNTIYF
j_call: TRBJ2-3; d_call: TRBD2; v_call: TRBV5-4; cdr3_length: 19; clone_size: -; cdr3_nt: TGTGCCAGCAGCTTGCCGCGGTTGGCGGGAGGGCCCCGGTTAGATACGCAGTATTTT; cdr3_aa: CASSLPRLAGGPRLDTQYF
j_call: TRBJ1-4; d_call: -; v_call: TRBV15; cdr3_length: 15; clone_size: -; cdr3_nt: TGTGCCACCAGCAGAACGACGGACGCGAATGAAAAACTGTTTTTT; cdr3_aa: CATSRTTDANEKLFF
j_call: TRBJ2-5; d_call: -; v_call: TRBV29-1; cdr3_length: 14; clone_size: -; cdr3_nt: TGCAGCGTTGAAGATCGGCAGTCCCAAGAGACCCAGTACTTC; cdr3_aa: CSVEDRQSQETQYF
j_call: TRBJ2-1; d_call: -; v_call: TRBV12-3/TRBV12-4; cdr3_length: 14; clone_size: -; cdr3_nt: TGTGCCAGCAGTTCCCCTATTAGGGGCAATGAGCAGTTCTTC; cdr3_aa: CASSSPIRGNEQFF
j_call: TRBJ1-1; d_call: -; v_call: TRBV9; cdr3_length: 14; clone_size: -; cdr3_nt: TGTGCCAGCAGCGTAGGTAGGGGCATCACTGAAGCTTTCTTT; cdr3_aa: CASSVGRGITEAFF